This TCR beta chain was recovered during a study of OX40 agonist ivuxolimab in advanced cancers. Study-wide background: Three patients, one with hepatocellular carcinoma and two with cutaneous melanoma, achieved partial responses. General study findings and limits: Among patients with partial responses at 0.1-3.0 mg/kg, clonal expansion was among the lowest.

Points on this clone: What it recognizes is unknown.

The germline V gene encodes CDR1 LNHDA and CDR2 SQIVND (reference sequence). V dropped 7 bases and J dropped 4; count of bases not matched to a gene: 10. The CDR3 is 17 amino acids. The table came from immunoSEQ multiplex PCR; TCRdb's copy has only in-frame clones and leaves some out. The data contain 45,000 to 60,000 clones, roughly four fifths of them singletons. This sequence was found in an adult with an advanced solid tumor such as melanoma, head and neck, liver or kidney cancer. This material consisted of CD4+ or CD8+ T cells sorted from blood, taken in a trial of the OX40 agonist ivuxolimab. This chain links TRBV19 with TRBJ2-2; 12 bases map to TRBD2. In DNA, the CDR3 is TGTGCCAGTACCCCTAGCGGGAGGGCCGTCATCACCGGGGAGCTGTTTTTT. Its translation: CASTPSGRAVITGELFF.